This T cell receptor beta chain was documented in a study of cytomegalovirus exposure and HLA in healthy donors. Study results and limitations: In an earlier analysis, in roughly 600 donors, most V segments appeared productive either ~87% or ~30% of the time. In a later analysis, TCR beta V- and J-gene trimming showed a link to a missense DCLRE1C variant. Most sequenced TCRs were rare (though some public TCRs occurred in many donors).

Germline CDR1 MNHEY, CDR2 SVGAGI. This CDR3 is 14 amino acids long. The V and J ends lost 8 bases and 1 base respectively, with 11 bases between them. 13 Jbeta primers and 60 Vbeta primers were used for the PCR. Clones were read by immunoSEQ multiplex PCR, and TCRdb kept only the in-frame ones, dropping some. The sample lists 200,000 or so clones; 70% to 85% were seen once. In regard to this clone: No antigen is known for it.

While unrecorded immune exposures were likely, the donors were nominally healthy when sampled. V gene TRBV6-5 combines with J gene TRBJ2-2; no clear D. This TCR came from a boy aged 2-9 years in good health and CMV-seronegative. Sample: PBMCs. This chain's CDR3 is CASGKTRNTGELFF. Here the CDR3 DNA reads TGTGCCAGCGGCAAGACTCGGAACACCGGGGAGCTGTTTTTT.